The text below deals with one T cell receptor (beta chain). What it recognizes is unknown. The CDR3 has 15 amino acids. Trimming cost V 4 bases and J 0 bases, with 12 bases left between them. Germline V gene lookup returns CDR1 SGDLS and CDR2 YYNGEE. This entry comes from a study of T cell responses to AZD1222 COVID-19 vaccine. General observations from the study: No repertoire was sampled before or during the peak T cell response, only after it.

Produced via immunoSEQ multiplex PCR; TCRdb's table is partial and in-frame only. The table has over 95,000 clones, approximately 90% seen once; the top ten hold roughly 2.7%. The sample consisted of peripheral blood, taken on day 0 of AZD1222 vaccination. The TCR was taken from an adult in good health. The chain recombines TRBV9 with TRBJ2-3, with a tentative D call TRBD2 (5 bases). CDR3 DNA sequence: TGTGCCAGCAGCCTTGGTACGGGGAGCACAGATACGCAGTATTTT. Amino acid sequence: CASSLGTGSTDTQYF. Looking up the rest from reference TRBV9 and TRBJ2-3 gives the full variable domain: DSGVTQTPKHLITATGQRVTLRCSPRSGDLSVYWYQQSLDQGLQFLIQYYNGEERAKGNILERFSAQQFPDLHSELNLSSLELGDSALYFCASSLGTGSTDTQYFGPGTRLTVL.